This T cell receptor (beta chain) derives from a study of control samples from healthy donors and cancer patients. CDR3 length equals 15 residues. Trimming took off 0 bases at V and 7 bases at J, with 12 bases between the two ends. Germline V gives CDR1 LGHNA, CDR2 YNFKEQ. The assay was immunoSEQ multiplex PCR, and TCRdb's table has in-frame clones only and misses some. The table has over 150,000 clones, 85% to 90% seen once. This chain joins TRBV4-2 and TRBJ2-2, with D hard to call. The sample taken for sequencing was blood. This TCR was recovered from a woman between 50 and 59 years old in good health. The CDR3 DNA is TGTGCCAGCAGCCAAGATCCTAGTGTAATCGGGGAGCTGTTTTTT. This encodes CASSQDPSVIGELFF.